The T cell receptor (beta chain) under discussion was sequenced for a study of blood T cell repertoires in COVID-19. In the authors' methods: Reference gene primer amplification in the assay estimated nucleated cell counts. Only in-frame clones appear in the TCRdb table, and some are missing; sequencing was by immunoSEQ multiplex PCR. Clone size and the V and J calls come from that table; the DNA yielded D and trimming. The table shows around 250,000 clones, with over 70% occurring only once. The study drew participants aged about 18 to 95 years from 20 to 30 US areas. A case of COVID-19 had been met by exposed participants within 2 weeks before study entry. The sequenced sample was PBMCs or T cells enriched from blood (not recorded which). The clonotype was recovered from a woman in her 40s who had been exposed to COVID-19.

The CDR3 region is CASSIMGQGETQYF. The CDR3, as DNA: TGTGCCAGTAGTATAATGGGACAGGGAGAGACCCAGTACTTC. The V gene is TRBV19, the J gene TRBJ2-5; 9 positions agree with TRBD1. The CDR3 has 14 residues. CDR1 and CDR2 from the germline V gene are LNHDA and SQIVND (reference sequence). V dropped 2 bases and J dropped 4; count of bases not matched to a gene: 2.